The next 14 T cell receptor beta chains were all read from a single sample in a study of regulatory T cells in long-lasting Graves disease. Time point reported: persistent/refractory GD, antithyroid drugs over 5 years with positive TRAb. The TCR library was made from RNA that had been extracted from PBMCs in TRIzol. Researchers made TCR beta libraries by using iRepertoire HTBI primers and running Arm-PCR on CDR3 regions. Each CDR3 protein gets one entry after TCRdb re-called the multiplex PCR reads with MiXCR. This sample has hundreds of thousands of distinct CDR3 sequences, with about 20% found just once. Specimen: peripheral blood mononuclear cells (PBMCs), collected when the disease was refractory, from a patient treated with antithyroid drugs. The receptor source for this set is a female donor with Graves disease.

This clonotype was seen ten or more times. The chain couples TRBV6-1 to TRBJ1-6, with 9 positions matching TRBD1. Germline loops: CDR1 MNHNS, CDR2 SASEGT. The CDR3 is made up of 13 amino acids. With V trimmed by 11 bases and J by 5 bases, 4 bases remained unmatched. CDR3 in DNA: TGTGCCTCACGGACAGGGGATAATTCACCCCTCCACTTT. This codes for CASRTGDNSPLHF.

The rearrangement links TRBV4-1 to TRBJ1-4; D is unclear. Germline V gene sequence: CDR1 MGHRA, CDR2 YSYEKL. The CDR3 consists of 15 residues. V gave up 3 bases and J gave up 8 bases, with 16 bases separating them. The CDR3 sequence is CASSHPLGLWEKLFF. CDR3 coding DNA: TGCGCCAGCAGCCATCCGCTGGGCTTGTGGGAAAAACTGTTTTTT.

There are many counts of this clonotype. The chain employs TRBV20-1 and TRBJ1-5; 10 bases fit TRBD1. With V trimmed by 5 bases and J by 5 bases, 3 bases remained unmatched. The germline gives CDR1 DFQATT, CDR2 SNEGSKA (reference sequence). This CDR3 region has 13 residues. In DNA form, the CDR3 reads TGCAGTGCTCAGGACAGGGGGGATCAGCCCCAGCATTTT. Amino acid sequence: CSAQDRGDQPQHF.

This clonotype was recorded at least ten times. V and J are TRBV28 and TRBJ1-5; D ambiguous. Germline V gene data show CDR1 as MDHEN and CDR2 as SYDVKM. CDR3 length: 14 amino acids. V gave up 7 bases and J gave up 0 bases, with 10 bases separating them. CDR3 region: CASNPGNSNQPQHF. CDR3 in DNA: TGTGCCAGCAATCCGGGCAATAGCAATCAGCCCCAGCATTTT.

The sample holds many counts of this clonotype. This chain links TRBV27 with TRBJ1-2; 7 bases align to TRBD1. The junction had 8 bases not matched to a gene; V was cut back by 5 bases and J by 5 bases. Looked up from germline, CDR1 is MNHEY and CDR2 is SMNVEV (reference sequence). CDR3 length: 14 amino acids. CDR3 nucleotides: TGTGCCAGCAGTCCATCCGGGACAGCGTATGGCTACACCTTC. Amino acids: CASSPSGTAYGYTF.

This clonotype was counted at least ten times. The gene calls are TRBV12-3 or TRBV12-4 and TRBJ1-2, with unresolved D. Trimming cost V 2 bases and J 4 bases, with 8 bases left between them. The CDR3 is made up of 13 amino acids. In DNA, the CDR3 is TGTGCCAGCAGTTTAATGGAGTTCTATGGCTACACCTTC. Its translation: CASSLMEFYGYTF.

V and J are TRBV28 and TRBJ2-4; D might be TRBD1 (6 bases). V was cut by 6 bases and J by 5 bases, with 14 bases left in between. CDR1 is MDHEN, CDR2 SYDVKM, per germline. The CDR3 loop spans 14 amino acids. This CDR3 is CASSPNRAQNIQYF. The CDR3 region has the DNA TGTGCCAGCAGCCCGAACAGGGCCCAAAACATTCAGTACTTC.

In this sample, this clonotype turned up many times. V gene TRBV6-1 combines with J gene TRBJ1-5; 10 bases fit TRBD1. CDR1 and CDR2 from the germline V gene are MNHNS and SASEGT. There are 14 residues in the CDR3. The junction had 7 bases not matched to a gene; V was cut back by 7 bases and J by 7 bases. The chain's CDR3 is CASTPTGGGQPQHF. CDR3 coding DNA: TGTGCCAGCACCCCGACAGGGGGCGGGCAGCCCCAGCATTTT.

This clonotype was observed many times. V gene TRBV11-1 combines with J gene TRBJ1-2; D gene uncertain. V lost 4 bases to trimming and J lost 7 bases, with 19 bases between them. The CDR3 is made up of 15 amino acids. Germline CDR1 and CDR2: SGHAT and FQDESV (reference sequence). The CDR3 sequence is CASSSSDAARSGYTF. DNA of the CDR3: TGTGCCAGCAGCTCGTCGGATGCGGCGAGGAGTGGCTACACCTTC. Using reference TRBV11-1 and TRBJ1-2 for the parts outside the CDR3, the full variable domain is EAEVAQSPRYKITEKSQAVAFWCDPISGHATLYWYRQILGQGPELLVQFQDESVVDDSQLPKDRFSAERLKGVDSTLKIQPAELGDSAMYLCASSSSDAARSGYTFGSGTRLTVV.

CDR3 DNA: TGTGCCAGCAGCCAAGACTTTGGCAGGGGCTATGGCTACACCTTC. Residues: CASSQDFGRGYGYTF. This rearrangement joins TRBV3-1 to TRBJ1-2; the D gene is possibly TRBD1 (6 bases). The germline gives CDR1 LGHDT, CDR2 YNNKEL (reference sequence). V was pared by 0 bases and J by 4 bases, with 12 bases between. There are 15 residues in the CDR3.

The J gene is TRBJ2-6, the V gene TRBV28; TRBD1 matches at 8 bases. Germline V gives CDR1 MDHEN, CDR2 SYDVKM. V shed 6 bases, J shed 0 bases, and the junction held 7 bases outside the gene matches. This CDR3 is 17 amino acids long. CDR3: CASRKTGALSGANVLTF. The CDR3 DNA sequence: TGTGCCAGCAGAAAGACAGGGGCCCTCTCTGGGGCCAACGTCCTGACTTTC.

Of note for this clonotype: This may stem from a read error, because a much larger clone lies one nucleotide away. The chain joins TRBV20-1 to TRBJ2-2; tentatively, D is TRBD1 (5 bases). Germline CDR1 and CDR2: DFQATT and SNEGSKA (reference sequence). V lost 3 bases and J 7 bases, leaving 12 bases between the germline ends. The CDR3 has 13 amino acids. The CDR3 loop is CSARAGFIGELFF. DNA for the CDR3: TGCAGTGCTAGGGCAGGGTTCATCGGGGAGCTGTTTTTT.

This clonotype occurred many times. Here the CDR3 DNA reads TGTGCCAGCAGTTCGGGCGCCCAGGGAAAGTCCTACGAGCAGTACTTC. Translating gives CASSSGAQGKSYEQYF. The chain combines TRBV28 with TRBJ2-7; possibly TRBD1 for D (5 bases). V was trimmed by 4 bases and J by 1 base, leaving 17 bases between them. Germline CDR1 is MDHEN and CDR2 is SYDVKM. The CDR3 has 16 amino acids.

The chain uses TRBV30 and TRBJ2-7, with a tentative D call TRBD1 (5 bases). V was trimmed by 1 base and J by 6 bases, leaving 7 bases between them. This CDR3 has 11 amino acids. Per germline, CDR1 GTSNPN and CDR2 SVGIG (reference sequence). This chain's CDR3 is CAWSEGPEQYF. In nucleotides, the CDR3 is TGTGCCTGGAGTGAGGGGCCCGAGCAGTACTTC.